The 10 T cell receptor beta chains in this list originate from one sample, sequenced in a study of blood T cell repertoires in COVID-19. TCRdb's copy holds only in-frame clones and misses some; the assay was immunoSEQ multiplex PCR. Of around 360,000 clones in the sample, around 87% were seen once. Sequencing used peripheral blood. These receptors all stem from a woman aged 25 to 39 with COVID-19, enrolled during active disease.

J is TRBJ2-1 and V is TRBV2, with D perhaps matching TRBD2 (6 bases). V lost 7 bases and J lost 0, with 13 bases in between. CDR1 SNHLY and CDR2 FYNNEI come from the germline V gene. This CDR3 region has 15 residues. CDR3 in amino acids: CASIIAVVSYNEQFF. The CDR3 DNA reads as TGTGCCAGCATAATAGCGGTCGTCTCCTACAATGAGCAGTTCTTC.

V and J are TRBV5-1 and TRBJ2-5, with TRBD1 matching 9 bases. J lost 5 bases, V lost 4 bases, and 15 bases had no gene match. The CDR3 length is 17 residues. Germline CDR1 SGHRS, CDR2 YFSETQ. This chain's CDR3 is CASSPGQGDPSGETQYF. The CDR3 coding sequence is TGCGCCAGCAGCCCGGGACAGGGAGACCCCTCCGGGGAGACCCAGTACTTC.

This chain links TRBV24-1 with TRBJ2-7; perhaps TRBD1 as D (6 bases). Trimming left V 5 bases short and J 13 bases short, with 11 bases between. Looked up from germline, CDR1 is KGHDR and CDR2 is SFDVKD. The CDR3 runs 10 residues. CDR3 region: CATSVRQDYF. The CDR3 DNA reads TGTGCCACCAGTGTTCGACAGGATTACTTC.

The chain recombines TRBV19 with TRBJ2-5, with TRBD1 identical over 7 bases. The CDR3 extends over 16 amino acids. V dropped 4 bases and J dropped 1; count of bases not matched to a gene: 9. Per germline, CDR1 LNHDA and CDR2 SQIVND (reference sequence). Here the CDR3 reads CASSNLPTGIQETQYF. The CDR3 DNA reads TGTGCCAGTAGTAACCTCCCGACAGGGATCCAAGAGACCCAGTACTTC.

The V call is TRBV4-1, the J call TRBJ1-2, with a tentative D call TRBD1 (6 bases). Germline V gene lookup returns CDR1 MGHRA and CDR2 YSYEKL. Trimming took 1 base from V and 5 from J, leaving 14 bases between them. The CDR3 is made up of 15 amino acids. The CDR3 DNA sequence: TGCGCCAGCAGCCAAGTCCTGAAAACAGGGTATGGCTACACCTTC. This gives the protein CASSQVLKTGYGYTF.

J is TRBJ1-2 and V is TRBV28; possibly TRBD1 for D (5 bases). The germline CDR1 and CDR2 sequences are MDHEN and SYDVKM. V was clipped by 6 bases and J by 8 bases, with 13 bases between them. The CDR3 has 12 amino acids. CDR3 nucleotides: TGTGCCAGCAGGGACAACTCCGTCGGCTACACCTTC. Its translation is CASRDNSVGYTF.

The V call is TRBV24-1, the J call TRBJ1-2; D uncertain. The ends were cut back, 2 bases at V and 3 bases at J, with 9 bases in the middle. The CDR3 is 14 residues long. Germline V gene data show CDR1 as KGHDR and CDR2 as SFDVKD. The CDR3 region is CATSDSDIHYGYTF. The DNA of the CDR3 is TGTGCCACCAGTGATTCAGACATACACTATGGCTACACCTTC.

The chain carries TRBV7-8 and TRBJ1-1, with 9 positions matching TRBD1. This CDR3 is 13 amino acids long. V shed 5 bases, J shed 12 bases, and the junction held 10 bases outside the gene matches. Germline lookup yields CDR1 SGHVS and CDR2 FQNEAQ. The CDR3 DNA reads TGTGCCAGCAGCCTCGGGACAGGGACGGTTTCTTTCTTT. Translation gives CASSLGTGTVSFF.

The rearrangement links TRBV6-5 to TRBJ1-4; a weak D match, TRBD1 (6 bases). The V and J ends lost 6 bases and 2 bases respectively, with 13 bases between them. This CDR3 contains 15 residues. Germline values: CDR1 MNHEY, CDR2 SVGAGI. The CDR3 DNA sequence: TGTGCCAGCAGCCTACAGGGAGGGACTAATGAAAAACTGTTTTTT. As protein: CASSLQGGTNEKLFF.

The chain is built from TRBV19 and TRBJ1-5; 7 positions agree with TRBD1. Germline loops: CDR1 LNHDA, CDR2 SQIVND (reference sequence). Trimming cost V 7 bases and J 0 bases; bases outside gene matches: 3. This CDR3 is 14 amino acids long. The CDR3 reads CASKGANSNQPQHF. Written as DNA, the CDR3 is TGTGCCAGTAAGGGGGCCAATAGCAATCAGCCCCAGCATTTT.